A single sample is the source of the 25 T cell receptor beta chains below, sequenced in a study of PD-1 blockade in classical Hodgkin lymphoma. As to time point: cycle 4 day 1 (C4D1), after more than five weeks of nivolumab. Every patient was affected by relapse after autologous stem cell transplantation, while exposure to brentuximab vedotin was not uniform. Assay: immunoSEQ multiplex PCR; the TCRdb copy retains only in-frame clones and omits some. This repertoire shows more than 85,000 clones, approximately 90% found once; its top ten account for over 15%. The starting material was peripheral blood mononuclear cells (PBMCs), obtained before the fourth cycle of nivolumab. These receptor sequences come from a human donor with classical Hodgkin lymphoma.

The chain carries TRBV5-1 and TRBJ2-7, with TRBD1 identical over 9 bases. The CDR3 runs 14 residues. Trimming cost V 4 bases and J 5 bases; bases outside gene matches: 7. The germline gives CDR1 SGHRS, CDR2 YFSETQ. In DNA form, the CDR3 reads TGCGCCAGCAGCCCGGACAGGGGCAGAGACGAGCAGTACTTC. Translating gives CASSPDRGRDEQYF.

The V and J genes are TRBV7-2 and TRBJ1-5, with D unresolved. The CDR3 is made up of 12 amino acids. Germline values: CDR1 SGHTA, CDR2 FQGNSA. Trimming took 1 base from V and 7 from J, leaving 5 bases between them. In nucleotides, the CDR3 is TGTGCCAGCAGCTTAGGGGAGCAGCCCCAGCATTTT. It translates to CASSLGEQPQHF.

This rearrangement joins TRBV29-1 to TRBJ2-1; the D is unclear. V lost 8 bases and J lost 9, with 14 bases in between. Germline CDR1 SQVTM, CDR2 ANQGSEA. The CDR3 contains 11 residues. CDR3 in DNA: TGCAGCTTCGAGGTGACGGGTGAGCAGTTCTTC. Translating it yields CSFEVTGEQFF.

This rearrangement joins TRBV6-1 to TRBJ2-2, with D unclear. Per the germline V gene, CDR1 is MNHNS and CDR2 is SASEGT. The CDR3 runs 16 residues. Trimming removed 1 base at V and 6 bases at J, with 15 bases between. CDR3 in DNA: TGTGCCAGCAGTGAAGGCCTATGGACCACCCCCGGGGAGCTGTTTTTT. Translation gives CASSEGLWTTPGELFF.

In the case of this clone: An end of the junction differs from the germline gene, which may be a read error. This chain uses TRBV4-1 with TRBJ1-5, with D possibly being TRBD1 (5 bases). Germline V gene sequence: CDR1 MGHRA, CDR2 YSYEKL. This CDR3 has 15 residues. CDR3 sequence (DNA): TGCGCCAGCAGTCAAGCGGGGACCGGGGGAGGGCCCCAGCATTTT. It is translated as CASSQAGTGGGPQHF.

The chain combines TRBV7-9 with TRBJ1-2; possible D gene TRBD1, 6 bases. This CDR3 has 14 residues. The V gene's germline CDR1 is SEHNR and CDR2 FQNEAQ (reference sequence). Trimming shortened V by 2 bases and J by 9 bases, and 16 bases separated the two germline ends. The DNA of the CDR3 is TGTGCCAGCAGCTTACCTACTACAGGGTACAGCTACACCTTC. This sequence encodes CASSLPTTGYSYTF.

This clone was seen only once. The rearrangement joins TRBV5-4 to TRBJ2-7, with D unclear. CDR3 length equals 13 residues. Germline V gene lookup returns CDR1 SGHNT and CDR2 YYREEE (reference sequence). V was trimmed by 2 bases and J by 1 base, leaving 7 bases between them. CDR3 sequence reads: CASSFRPSYEQYF. DNA for the CDR3: TGTGCCAGCAGCTTCAGGCCGTCCTACGAGCAGTACTTC.

The rearrangement uses TRBV27 and TRBJ2-1, with 12 nucleotides matching TRBD2. This CDR3 region has 15 residues. Germline CDR1 reads MNHEY; CDR2 reads SMNVEV (reference sequence). The trim removed 6 bases at V and 8 bases at J, leaving 8 bases unmatched. CDR3 region: CASSAGTSGRHEQFF. The CDR3 bases are TGTGCCAGCAGCGCCGGGACTAGCGGGCGTCATGAGCAGTTCTTC.

The V gene is TRBV9, the J gene TRBJ2-1; TRBD2 matches 7 bases. V was clipped by 2 bases and J by 8 bases; unmatched bases: 7. This CDR3 region has 14 residues. Germline V CDR1 and CDR2: SGDLS, YYNGEE. In DNA, the CDR3 is TGTGCCAGCAGCGTTAACTTAGGGAGGGATGAGCAGTTCTTC. As protein: CASSVNLGRDEQFF.

This clone was seen only once. The chain combines TRBV7-2 with TRBJ2-7; TRBD2 matches at 9 bases. V lost 2 bases, J lost 4 bases, and 6 bases stayed unmatched. Germline-derived CDR1 and CDR2 are SGHTA and FQGNSA. This CDR3 is built from 15 residues. The CDR3 here is CASSLLGSGSYEQYF. The CDR3 DNA is TGTGCCAGCAGCTTACTTGGTAGCGGGAGTTACGAGCAGTACTTC.

CDR3 loop: CASSSLTGRDTDTQYF. The CDR3 nucleotides are TGTGCCAGCAGTTCACTGACAGGACGGGACACAGATACGCAGTATTTT. The rearrangement uses TRBV27 and TRBJ2-3, with TRBD1 as a possible D gene (6 bases). There are 16 residues in the CDR3. CDR1 and CDR2 (germline): MNHEY, SMNVEV (reference sequence). Trimming left V 4 bases short and J 2 bases short, with 16 bases between.

The V call is TRBV4-2, the J call TRBJ2-7; the match to TRBD2 covers 8 bases. Trimming cost V 0 bases and J 7 bases; bases outside gene matches: 8. From germline, CDR1 is LGHNA and CDR2 YNFKEQ. This CDR3 region has 15 residues. The CDR3 region has the DNA TGTGCCAGCAGCCAAGAGGCTAACGGGAGGGGTGAGCAGTACTTC. This translates into CASSQEANGRGEQYF.

This clone occurred once. V and J are TRBV4-2 and TRBJ2-5; 7 nucleotides align to TRBD2. V dropped 1 base and J dropped 0; count of bases not matched to a gene: 8. The CDR3 is 17 residues long. The germline CDR1 and CDR2 sequences are LGHNA and YNFKEQ. The CDR3 DNA is TGTGCCAGCAGCCAAGCCGCTAGCGGCTCGTACCAAGAGACCCAGTACTTC. It encodes CASSQAASGSYQETQYF.

V gene TRBV6-6 combines with J gene TRBJ1-5, with a weak D call TRBD1 (6 bases). Trimming removed 6 bases at V and 0 bases at J, with 15 bases between. This CDR3 contains 16 residues. From germline, CDR1 is MNHNY and CDR2 SVGAGI (reference sequence). CDR3 loop: CASRGTGPHSNQPQHF. For the CDR3, the DNA is TGTGCCAGCAGAGGTACAGGGCCCCATAGCAATCAGCCCCAGCATTTT.

A single count supports this clone. The chain is built from TRBV6-1 and TRBJ2-7; 7 nucleotides match TRBD1. CDR3 size: 15 residues. V dropped 6 bases and J dropped 6; count of bases not matched to a gene: 14. Germline CDR1 MNHNS, CDR2 SASEGT. CDR3 bases: TGTGCCAGCAGGACGAGGGGGCTCCAAGGTCTCGAGCAGTACTTC. As protein: CASRTRGLQGLEQYF.

The DNA for the CDR3 is TGCGCCAGCAGCTTGGATCTGGGCAGAAACACCGGGGAGCTGTTTTTT. Encoded protein: CASSLDLGRNTGELFF. The chain recombines TRBV5-1 with TRBJ2-2; D remains ambiguous. Deletions cut 0 bases from V and 2 bases from J, with 11 bases between. CDR3 length: 16 amino acids. Germline CDR1 and CDR2: SGHRS and YFSETQ.

The chain has TRBV6-5 and TRBJ1-4; TRBD1 aligns across 10 bases. This CDR3 is built from 14 residues. V was clipped by 6 bases and J by 4 bases; unmatched bases: 2. Germline CDR1 reads MNHEY; CDR2 reads SVGAGI. The CDR3 DNA reads as TGTGCCAGCAGCCGGGACAGGGGTAATGAAAAACTGTTTTTT. Its translation: CASSRDRGNEKLFF.

This clone was found once. The CDR3 sequence: CSVEDLTSAANIQYF. The CDR3 DNA reads as TGCAGCGTTGAAGATTTGACTAGCGCCGCAAACATTCAGTACTTC. This chain uses TRBV29-1 with TRBJ2-4, with 8 bases matching TRBD2. From germline, CDR1 is SQVTM and CDR2 ANQGSEA. V was clipped by 0 bases and J by 6 bases; unmatched bases: 7. The length of the CDR3 is 15 residues.

The chain combines TRBV28 with TRBJ2-7; 10 nucleotides agree with TRBD1. Germline V lookup: CDR1 MDHEN, CDR2 SYDVKM. CDR3 length equals 13 residues. Trimming removed 6 bases from V and 6 bases from J; junction bases left unmatched: 5. The CDR3 reads CASRTGGAFEQYF. Here the CDR3 DNA reads TGTGCCAGCAGGACAGGGGGCGCCTTCGAGCAGTACTTC. Full variable domain (remainder filled in from reference TRBV28 and TRBJ2-7): DVKVTQSSRYLVKRTGEKVFLECVQDMDHENMFWYRQDPGLGLRLIYFSYDVKMKEKGDIPEGYSVSREKKERFSLILESASTNQTSMYLCASRTGGAFEQYFGPGTRLTVT.

This rearrangement joins TRBV25-1 to TRBJ2-3; a possible D gene is TRBD1 (7 bases). Germline CDR1 and CDR2: MGHDK and SYGVNS. The V and J ends lost 6 bases and 11 bases respectively, with 27 bases between them. This CDR3 has 16 residues. CDR3 in amino acids: CASRKAGTAYPEKQYF. The CDR3 coding sequence is TGTGCCAGCAGGAAGGCGGGGACAGCATATCCTGAGAAGCAGTATTTT.

The V and J genes are TRBV6-6 and TRBJ1-1, with D unclear. The CDR3 covers 15 residues. Per the germline V gene, CDR1 is MNHNY and CDR2 is SVGAGI (reference sequence). V gave up 2 bases and J gave up 2 bases, with 12 bases separating them. CDR3 sequence: CASSYRAGVNTEAFF. CDR3 DNA: TGTGCCAGCAGTTACCGGGCAGGAGTAAACACTGAAGCTTTCTTT.

The genes are TRBV5-1 and TRBJ1-4, with 9 bases aligning to TRBD1. This CDR3 region has 14 residues. Germline lookup yields CDR1 SGHRS and CDR2 YFSETQ. V dropped 4 bases and J dropped 7; count of bases not matched to a gene: 5. The CDR3 is CASSLGQGGEKLFF. CDR3 DNA sequence: TGCGCCAGCAGCCTGGGACAGGGTGGTGAAAAACTGTTTTTT.

V usage is TRBV4-1 and J usage is TRBJ2-7; D unresolved. Germline CDR1 reads MGHRA; CDR2 reads YSYEKL. Trimming removed 0 bases from V and 3 bases from J, with 9 bases in between. The CDR3 sequence is 14 residues long. This chain's CDR3 is CASSQEYGYYEQYF. CDR3 in DNA: TGCGCCAGCAGCCAAGAATATGGGTACTACGAGCAGTACTTC.

CDR3 nucleotide sequence: TGTGCCAGCAGCCCAGGTGGGGTGGGCCAAGAGACCCAGTACTTC. Translated: CASSPGGVGQETQYF. This rearrangement joins TRBV11-3 to TRBJ2-5; D ambiguous. Trimming took off 5 bases at V and 1 base at J, with 14 bases between the two ends. The CDR3 consists of 15 residues. CDR1 is SGHNT, CDR2 YENEEA, per germline. Combining the CDR3 with reference TRBV11-3 and TRBJ2-5 gives the whole variable domain EAGVVQSPRYKIIEKKQPVAFWCNPISGHNTLYWYLQNLGQGPELLIRYENEEAVDDSQLPKDRFSAERLKGVDSTLKIQPAELGDSAVYLCASSPGGVGQETQYFGPGTRLLVL.

The chain recombines TRBV2 with TRBJ2-5; D unclear. The V gene's germline CDR1 is SNHLY and CDR2 FYNNEI. CDR3 length: 11 amino acids. V was cut by 3 bases and J by 5 bases, with 4 bases left in between. The CDR3 loop reads CASSDWETQYF. DNA for the CDR3: TGTGCCAGCAGTGATTGGGAGACCCAGTACTTC.